The present T cell receptor beta chain was sequenced within a study of siplizumab effects on memory and regulatory T cells. Study-wide results and limits: Siplizumab produced a significant drop in alloreactive sequences attributable to unstimulated CD4+ memory cells. Siplizumab gave mappable alloreactive CD4+ clones an average Treg-derived fraction of under 75%, against around 25% in controls.

In the case of this clone: The antigen remains unidentified.

The CDR3 runs 14 residues. Trimming cost V 11 bases and J 8 bases, with 24 bases left between them. CDR1 and CDR2 (germline): ENHRY, SYGVKD. TCR templates, roughly 96,000 per sample, were assayed. The repertoire was sequenced with immunoSEQ multiplex PCR; TCRdb's copy has only in-frame clones and lacks some. Here the sample spans 85,000 to 130,000 clones, about 93% being singletons. This chain joins TRBV10-3 and TRBJ1-2, with no clear D. The specimen was Tregs sorted from blood. The sequence derives from a human donor in good health. CDR3 sequence (DNA): TGTGCCTCAACCCCCTGGGAAAGGACCGGCGGCTACACCTTC. As protein: CASTPWERTGGYTF.